Included here is one TCR beta chain sequence, with context. Trimming pared 1 base from V and 5 bases from J, leaving 11 bases between. The CDR3 is made up of 15 amino acids. CDR1 is SGHVS, CDR2 FNYEAQ, per germline. The data stem from a study of blood T cell repertoires in COVID-19. About the research overall: COVID-19 samples collected from the United States, Italy and Spain covered acute and convalescent phases. PBMCs, B-cell-depleted T cells, or T cells provided the cDNA or gDNA that made up the material.

Generated by immunoSEQ multiplex PCR, the TCRdb table keeps only in-frame clones and is missing some. Of about 330,000 clones in the sample, approximately 84% are singletons; the top ten hold roughly 0.94%. Participant age was about 18 to 89 years, and participants resided in roughly 25 US areas. The study assigned cohorts using participant-reported clinical history. The chain uses TRBV7-6 and TRBJ2-2, with D uncertain. The sequence was obtained from a woman aged 30 to 39 who had recovered from COVID-19. Specimen: PBMCs or T cells enriched from blood (not recorded which). CDR3 residues: CASSLGAGGTGELFF. The CDR3 bases are TGTGCCAGCAGCTTAGGTGCCGGCGGAACCGGGGAGCTGTTTTTT.